The clone carrying this TCR beta chain was detected only a few times. Its matching antigen is unknown. Mismatch with germline at one junction end may stem from a read error. The data are from a study of tumor and adjacent non-tumor tissue in lung cancer. About the study: Aged about 31 to 80 years, patients included nine to ten men and a few women with stage I to III disease. The study's findings and limits: Shorter survival was associated with higher TCR diversity in tumors. Compared with tumor, normal lung showed significantly lower TCR diversity.

This CDR3 is built from 14 residues. CDR1 and CDR2 from the germline V gene are MNHNS and SASEGT. A modified ARM-PCR protocol with three rounds of nested PCR amplified TCRbeta. One entry per CDR3 protein, called by TCRdb with MiXCR from the multiplex PCR reads. Of approximately 82,000 distinct CDR3 sequences listed, 76% are singletons. This sample's RNA came from whole unsorted tissue. This non-tumor lung sample came from over 3 cm beyond the tumor edge. The receptor's source is an older man with non-small cell lung cancer. Sequenced material: distant non-tumor lung tissue. J is TRBJ2-1 and V is TRBV6-1; tentatively, D is TRBD2 (5 bases). CDR3 in DNA: TGTACCAGCAATGAAGCGGCAGGAAGCAATGAGCAGTTCTTC. It is translated as CTSNEAAGSNEQFF.